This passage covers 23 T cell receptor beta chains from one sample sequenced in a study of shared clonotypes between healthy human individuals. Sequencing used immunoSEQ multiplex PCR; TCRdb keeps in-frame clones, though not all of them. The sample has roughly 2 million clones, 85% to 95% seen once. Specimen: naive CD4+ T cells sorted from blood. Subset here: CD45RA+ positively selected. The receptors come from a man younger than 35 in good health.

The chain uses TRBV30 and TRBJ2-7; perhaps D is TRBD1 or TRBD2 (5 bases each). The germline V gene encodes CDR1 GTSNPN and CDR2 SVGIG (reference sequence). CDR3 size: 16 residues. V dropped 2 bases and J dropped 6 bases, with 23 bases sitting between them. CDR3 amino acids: CAWSILPRDGRPEQYF. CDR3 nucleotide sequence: TGTGCCTGGAGTATCCTCCCACGGGACGGCCGGCCCGAGCAGTACTTC.

CDR3: CASSFGRTRDEQYF. The CDR3 DNA follows: TGTGCCAGCAGCTTTGGGCGGACACGGGACGAGCAGTACTTC. The chain couples TRBV7-2 to TRBJ2-7, with D possibly matching TRBD1 (5 bases). CDR1 and CDR2 (germline): SGHTA, FQGNSA. Trimming removed 3 bases from V and 5 bases from J, with 14 bases in between. This CDR3 spans 14 amino acids.

CDR3 DNA: TGTGCCTGGACAGGTGGCCTCGGAGGCTACACCTTC. Translating it yields CAWTGGLGGYTF. V and J are TRBV30 and TRBJ1-2, with D unclear. The CDR3 is made up of 12 amino acids. Germline CDR1 is GTSNPN and CDR2 is SVGIG (reference sequence). V was clipped by 4 bases and J by 8 bases, with 14 bases between them.

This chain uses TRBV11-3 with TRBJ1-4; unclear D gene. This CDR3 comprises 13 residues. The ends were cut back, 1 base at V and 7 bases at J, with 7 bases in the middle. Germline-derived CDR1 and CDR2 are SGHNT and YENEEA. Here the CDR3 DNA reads TGTGCCAGCAGCTTAGGCGGGTTTGAAAAACTGTTTTTT. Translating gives CASSLGGFEKLFF.

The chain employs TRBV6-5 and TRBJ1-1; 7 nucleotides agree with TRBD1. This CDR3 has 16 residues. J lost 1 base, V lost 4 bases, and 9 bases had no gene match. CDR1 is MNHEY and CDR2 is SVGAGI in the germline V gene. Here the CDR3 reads CASSSSVQGQNTEAFF. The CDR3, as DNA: TGTGCCAGCAGTTCCTCCGTACAGGGGCAGAACACTGAAGCTTTCTTT.

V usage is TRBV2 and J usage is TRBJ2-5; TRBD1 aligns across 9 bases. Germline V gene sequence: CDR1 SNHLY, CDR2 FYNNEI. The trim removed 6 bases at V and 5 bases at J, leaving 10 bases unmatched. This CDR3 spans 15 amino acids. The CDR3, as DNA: TGTGCCAGCAGGCTGGAACAGGGGGCCTTGGAGACCCAGTACTTC. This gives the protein CASRLEQGALETQYF.

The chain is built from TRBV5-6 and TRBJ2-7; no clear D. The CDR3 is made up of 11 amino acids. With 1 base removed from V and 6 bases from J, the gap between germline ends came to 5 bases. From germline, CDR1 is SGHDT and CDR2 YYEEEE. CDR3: CASSLYGEQYF. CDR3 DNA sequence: TGTGCCAGCAGCTTGTACGGCGAGCAGTACTTC. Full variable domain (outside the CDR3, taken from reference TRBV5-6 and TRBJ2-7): DAGVTQSPTHLIKTRGQQVTLRCSPKSGHDTVSWYQQALGQGPQFIFQYYEEEERQRGNFPDRFSGHQFPNYSSELNVNALLLGDSALYLCASSLYGEQYFGPGTRLTVT.

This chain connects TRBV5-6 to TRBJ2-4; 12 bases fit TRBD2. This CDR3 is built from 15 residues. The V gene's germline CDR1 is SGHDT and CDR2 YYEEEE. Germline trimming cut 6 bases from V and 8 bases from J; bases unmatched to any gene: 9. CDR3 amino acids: CASTRLAGDRDIQYF. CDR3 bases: TGTGCCAGCACCCGACTAGCGGGGGATCGGGACATTCAGTACTTC.

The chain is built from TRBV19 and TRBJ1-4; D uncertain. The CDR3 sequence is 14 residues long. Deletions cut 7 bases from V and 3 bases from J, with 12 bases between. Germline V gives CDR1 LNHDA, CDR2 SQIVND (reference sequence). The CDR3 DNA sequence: TGTGCCAGTACCCCACGGGGTCCTAATGAAAAACTGTTTTTT. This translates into CASTPRGPNEKLFF. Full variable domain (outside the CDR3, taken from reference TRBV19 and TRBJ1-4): DGGITQSPKYLFRKEGQNVTLSCEQNLNHDAMYWYRQDPGQGLRLIYYSQIVNDFQKGDIAEGYSVSREKKESFPLTVTSAQKNPTAFYLCASTPRGPNEKLFFGSGTQLSVL.

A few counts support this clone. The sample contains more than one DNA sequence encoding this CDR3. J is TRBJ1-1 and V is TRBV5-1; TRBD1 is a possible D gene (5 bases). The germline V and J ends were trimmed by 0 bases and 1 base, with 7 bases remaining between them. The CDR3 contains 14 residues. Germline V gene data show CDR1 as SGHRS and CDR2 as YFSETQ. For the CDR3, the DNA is TGCGCCAGCAGCTTGGGAGGGGAGAACACTGAAGCTTTCTTT. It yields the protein CASSLGGENTEAFF.

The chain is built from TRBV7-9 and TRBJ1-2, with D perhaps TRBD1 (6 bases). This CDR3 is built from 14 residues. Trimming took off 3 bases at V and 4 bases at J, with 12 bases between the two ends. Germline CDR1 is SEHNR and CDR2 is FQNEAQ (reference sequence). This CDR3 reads CASSFWDISYGYTF. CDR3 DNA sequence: TGTGCCAGCAGCTTTTGGGACATATCCTATGGCTACACCTTC.

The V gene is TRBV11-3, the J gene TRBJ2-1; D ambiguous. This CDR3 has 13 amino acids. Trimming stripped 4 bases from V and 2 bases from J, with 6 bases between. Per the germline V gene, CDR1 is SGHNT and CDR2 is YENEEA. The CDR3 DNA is TGTGCCAGCAGCTACCGGACCTACAATGAGCAGTTCTTC. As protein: CASSYRTYNEQFF.

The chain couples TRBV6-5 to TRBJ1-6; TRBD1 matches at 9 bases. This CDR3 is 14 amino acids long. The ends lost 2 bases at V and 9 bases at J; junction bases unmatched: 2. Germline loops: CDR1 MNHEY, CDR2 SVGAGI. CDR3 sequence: CASSYDRGSSPLHF. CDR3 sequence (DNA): TGTGCCAGCAGTTACGACAGGGGGAGTTCACCCCTCCACTTT.

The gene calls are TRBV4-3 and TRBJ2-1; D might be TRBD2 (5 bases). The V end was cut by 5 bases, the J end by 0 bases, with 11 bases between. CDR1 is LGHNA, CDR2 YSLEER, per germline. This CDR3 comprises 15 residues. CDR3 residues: CASSSGGSSYNEQFF. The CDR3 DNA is TGCGCCAGCAGCAGTGGAGGTAGCTCCTACAATGAGCAGTTCTTC.

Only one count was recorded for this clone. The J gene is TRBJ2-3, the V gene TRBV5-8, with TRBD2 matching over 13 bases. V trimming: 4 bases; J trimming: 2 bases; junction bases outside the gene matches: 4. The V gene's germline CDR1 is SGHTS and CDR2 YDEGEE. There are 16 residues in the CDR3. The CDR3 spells CASSKGLAGITDTQYF. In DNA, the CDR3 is TGTGCCAGCAGCAAGGGACTAGCGGGGATCACAGATACGCAGTATTTT.

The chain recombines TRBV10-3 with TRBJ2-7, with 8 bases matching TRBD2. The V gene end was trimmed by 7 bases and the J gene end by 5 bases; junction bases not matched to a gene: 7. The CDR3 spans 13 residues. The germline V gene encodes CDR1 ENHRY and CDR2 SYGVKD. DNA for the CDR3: TGTGCCATCACCCCACGGGGGGGGGACGAGCAGTACTTC. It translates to CAITPRGGDEQYF.

CDR3 in amino acids: CASKGPGNTIYF. In nucleotides, the CDR3 is TGTGCCAGCAAGGGGCCTGGAAACACCATATATTTT. The V gene is TRBV28, the J gene TRBJ1-3, with a tentative D call TRBD1 (5 bases). V was pared by 7 bases and J by 2 bases, with 6 bases between. Germline values: CDR1 MDHEN, CDR2 SYDVKM. The CDR3 runs to 12 residues. Supplemented by reference TRBV28 and TRBJ1-3, the full variable domain reads DVKVTQSSRYLVKRTGEKVFLECVQDMDHENMFWYRQDPGLGLRLIYFSYDVKMKEKGDIPEGYSVSREKKERFSLILESASTNQTSMYLCASKGPGNTIYFGEGSWLTVV.

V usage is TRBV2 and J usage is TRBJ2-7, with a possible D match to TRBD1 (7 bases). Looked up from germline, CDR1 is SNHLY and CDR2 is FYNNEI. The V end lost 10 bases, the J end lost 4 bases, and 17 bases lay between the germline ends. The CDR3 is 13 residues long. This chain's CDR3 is CATIAQGGYEQYF. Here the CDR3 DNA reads TGTGCCACCATCGCCCAGGGGGGATACGAGCAGTACTTC.

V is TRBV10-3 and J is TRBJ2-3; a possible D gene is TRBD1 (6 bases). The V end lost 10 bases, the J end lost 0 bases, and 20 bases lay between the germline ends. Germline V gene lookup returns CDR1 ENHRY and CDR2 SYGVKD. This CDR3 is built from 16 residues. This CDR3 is CASQGDRLPSTDTQYF. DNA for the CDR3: TGTGCCAGCCAAGGCGACAGGTTGCCTAGCACAGATACGCAGTATTTT.

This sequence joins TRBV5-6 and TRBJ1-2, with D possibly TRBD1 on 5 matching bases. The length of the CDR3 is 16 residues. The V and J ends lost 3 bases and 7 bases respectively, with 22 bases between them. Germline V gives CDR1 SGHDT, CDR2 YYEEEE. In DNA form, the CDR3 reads TGTGCCAGCAGCTCATTCGACAGAGAGGGATGGGGTGGCTACACCTTC. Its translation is CASSSFDREGWGGYTF.

The CDR3 protein is CSVSGRASGSYEQYF. CDR3 DNA: TGCAGCGTTAGTGGTAGGGCTAGCGGGAGCTACGAGCAGTACTTC. V gene TRBV29-1 combines with J gene TRBJ2-7; 10 nucleotides agree with TRBD2. V lost 5 bases to trimming and J lost 3 bases; unmatched junction nucleotides: 10. This CDR3 is built from 15 residues. Germline V gene sequence: CDR1 SQVTM, CDR2 ANQGSEA.

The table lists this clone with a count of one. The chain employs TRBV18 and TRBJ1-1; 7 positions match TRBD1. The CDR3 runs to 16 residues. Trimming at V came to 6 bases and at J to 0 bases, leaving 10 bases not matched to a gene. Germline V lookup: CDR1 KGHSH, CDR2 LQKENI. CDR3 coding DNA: TGTGCCAGCTCCCAAGACAGGGTGTCCGTGAACACTGAAGCTTTCTTT. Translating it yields CASSQDRVSVNTEAFF.

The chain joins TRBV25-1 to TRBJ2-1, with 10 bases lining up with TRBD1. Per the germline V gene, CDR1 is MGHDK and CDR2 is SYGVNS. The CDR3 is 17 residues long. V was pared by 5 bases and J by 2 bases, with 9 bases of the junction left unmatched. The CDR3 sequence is CASSTTGGRSTYNEQFF. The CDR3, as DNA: TGTGCCAGCAGTACGACAGGGGGCCGATCAACCTACAATGAGCAGTTCTTC.